These 16 T cell receptor beta chains came from one sample sequenced in a study of blood T cell repertoires in COVID-19. Clones were sequenced by immunoSEQ multiplex PCR, and TCRdb holds only the in-frame ones, with some missing. The sample yields some 64,000 clones, 70% to 90% seen once. The specimen was peripheral blood. These receptors came from a man in his 70s with acute or convalescent COVID-19.

This chain uses TRBV18 with TRBJ1-5; no clear D gene. This CDR3 has 13 residues. CDR1 is KGHSH and CDR2 is LQKENI in the germline V gene. V lost 3 bases and J lost 4, with 7 bases in between. The CDR3 protein is CASSPTGNQPQHF. DNA for the CDR3: TGTGCCAGCTCACCGACTGGTAATCAGCCCCAGCATTTT.

This CDR3 reads CASSLDLGTANNSPLHF. For the CDR3, the DNA is TGCGCCAGCAGCTTGGATCTCGGGACAGCAAACAATTCACCCCTCCACTTT. V is TRBV5-1 and J is TRBJ1-6, with 7 bases identical to TRBD1. The V and J ends lost 0 bases and 7 bases, in that order; junction bases with no gene match: 10. This CDR3 has 17 amino acids. Germline V gene sequence: CDR1 SGHRS, CDR2 YFSETQ.

The chain carries TRBV18 and TRBJ1-1; 7 bases match TRBD1. The J segment lost 8 bases and the V segment lost 4 bases, leaving 10 bases of the junction unmatched. The length of the CDR3 is 14 residues. Per germline, CDR1 KGHSH and CDR2 LQKENI. The DNA of the CDR3 is TGTGCCAGCTCACAAAGTAGCCGGGACAGAGAAGCTTTCTTT. Its translation: CASSQSSRDREAFF. Based on the CDR3 plus reference TRBV18 and TRBJ1-1, the full variable domain is NAGVMQNPRHLVRRRGQEARLRCSPMKGHSHVYWYRQLPEEGLKFMVYLQKENIIDESGMPKERFSAEFPKEGPSILRIQQVVRGDSAAYFCASSQSSRDREAFFGQGTRLTVV.

This clone turned up a few times. This chain connects TRBV28 to TRBJ1-4; the D gene is possibly TRBD1 (6 bases). Per the germline V gene, CDR1 is MDHEN and CDR2 is SYDVKM. Trimming removed 3 bases at V and 5 bases at J, with 13 bases between. CDR3 length equals 15 residues. The CDR3 loop reads CASSFRTDSNEKLFF. The CDR3, as DNA: TGTGCCAGCAGTTTCCGGACAGACTCCAATGAAAAACTGTTTTTT.

The rearrangement uses TRBV7-9 and TRBJ2-2, with 7 nucleotides matching TRBD2. In germline, CDR1 is SEHNR, CDR2 FQNEAQ (reference sequence). The CDR3 totals 15 residues. The junction had 0 bases not matched to a gene; V was cut back by 2 bases and J by 0 bases. The CDR3 sequence is CASSLTSANTGELFF. The CDR3 DNA sequence: TGTGCCAGCAGCTTAACTAGCGCGAACACCGGGGAGCTGTTTTTT.

This clone was seen a few times. The chain has TRBV7-8 and TRBJ1-5; 9 bases line up with TRBD1. The CDR3 covers 15 residues. Germline V CDR1 and CDR2: SGHVS, FQNEAQ. V was clipped by 1 base and J by 3 bases; unmatched bases: 1. The CDR3: CASSLGTGDNQPQHF. The CDR3 region has the DNA TGTGCCAGCAGCTTAGGGACAGGGGACAATCAGCCCCAGCATTTT.

CDR3: CATSRGQTYEQYF. The DNA for the CDR3 is TGTGCCACCAGCAGGGGACAGACCTACGAGCAGTACTTC. This sequence joins TRBV15 and TRBJ2-7, with TRBD1 matching 7 bases. The length of the CDR3 is 13 residues. Per germline, CDR1 LNHNV and CDR2 YYDKDF (reference sequence). V shed 3 bases, J shed 2 bases, and the junction held 1 base outside the gene matches.

This chain joins TRBV7-9 and TRBJ2-2; 7 bases map to TRBD1. V was clipped by 1 base and J by 5 bases; unmatched bases: 7. Per the germline V gene, CDR1 is SEHNR and CDR2 is FQNEAQ (reference sequence). This CDR3 comprises 16 residues. The CDR3 coding sequence is TGTGCCAGCAGCTTAGGGGACAGACCCATAACCGGGGAGCTGTTTTTT. Protein: CASSLGDRPITGELFF.

This chain joins TRBV7-8 and TRBJ2-5, with D possibly matching TRBD2 (5 bases). The CDR3 contains 15 residues. V was cut by 1 base and J by 4 bases, with 13 bases left in between. CDR1 is SGHVS and CDR2 is FQNEAQ in the germline V gene. The CDR3, as DNA: TGTGCCAGCAGCTTAGGGCTAGACTATGGAGAGACCCAGTACTTC. Residues: CASSLGLDYGETQYF. The full variable domain, completed using reference TRBV7-8 and TRBJ2-5, is GAGVSQSPRYKVAKRGQDVALRCDPISGHVSLFWYQQALGQGPEFLTYFQNEAQLDKSGLPSDRFFAERPEGSVSTLKIQRTQQEDSAVYLCASSLGLDYGETQYFGPGTRLLVL.

The chain has TRBV5-1 and TRBJ2-4; no clear D. CDR1 and CDR2 from the germline V gene are SGHRS and YFSETQ. V dropped 0 bases and J dropped 0 bases, with 7 bases sitting between them. The CDR3 extends over 15 amino acids. This CDR3 reads CASSLDSLAKNIQYF. CDR3 sequence (DNA): TGCGCCAGCAGCTTGGACAGCCTAGCCAAAAACATTCAGTACTTC.

The chain joins TRBV6-6 to TRBJ1-4, with D uncertain. Trimming removed 6 bases from V and 0 bases from J, with 5 bases in between. This CDR3 has 13 amino acids. CDR1 and CDR2 (germline): MNHNY, SVGAGI (reference sequence). CDR3 nucleotide sequence: TGTGCCAGCAGCCGGGCAACTAATGAAAAACTGTTTTTT. Its translation is CASSRATNEKLFF.

The rearrangement joins TRBV6-7 to TRBJ2-7; 7 positions agree with TRBD1. TRBV6-7 is an ORF for which the function is uncertain. CDR3 size: 15 residues. With 1 base clipped from V and 4 bases from J, the junction kept 7 bases outside the gene matches. CDR3 DNA: TGTGCCAGCAGTTACTTAGGGACAGCCTCGTACGAGCAGTACTTC. It encodes CASSYLGTASYEQYF.

J is TRBJ1-1 and V is TRBV2; no reliable D call. The CDR3 has 13 residues. Trimming cost V 3 bases and J 1 base, with 6 bases left between them. The germline V gene encodes CDR1 SNHLY and CDR2 FYNNEI. Here the CDR3 reads CASSDTTNTEAFF. The CDR3 coding sequence is TGTGCCAGCAGTGATACAACGAACACTGAAGCTTTCTTT.

V is TRBV19 and J is TRBJ2-2; 8 positions match TRBD1. V lost 6 bases and J lost 6; bases outside the gene matches: 6. Germline CDR1 and CDR2: LNHDA and SQIVND (reference sequence). The CDR3 totals 14 residues. CDR3 bases: TGTGCCAGTAGGACGACAGGGGCGCCCGGGGAGCTGTTTTTT. It specifies CASRTTGAPGELFF.

The J gene is TRBJ2-1, the V gene TRBV7-2, with 11 bases lining up with TRBD2. Germline V gene sequence: CDR1 SGHTA, CDR2 FQGNSA. Trimming cost V 5 bases and J 2 bases; bases outside gene matches: 2. CDR3 size: 15 residues. CDR3 residues: CASSELAGAYNEQFF. Here the CDR3 DNA reads TGTGCCAGCAGCGAACTAGCGGGGGCCTACAATGAGCAGTTCTTC.

This clone was detected a few times. The V call is TRBV5-1, the J call TRBJ1-3, with a weak D call TRBD1 (5 bases). The CDR3 spans 20 residues. Germline assignment: CDR1 SGHRS and CDR2 YFSETQ. The V end was cut by 2 bases, the J end by 0 bases, with 24 bases between. CDR3 sequence reads: CASSLPTGVRAHPSGNTIYF. The CDR3 DNA sequence: TGCGCCAGCAGCTTACCAACGGGGGTGAGGGCCCATCCCTCTGGAAACACCATATATTTT.